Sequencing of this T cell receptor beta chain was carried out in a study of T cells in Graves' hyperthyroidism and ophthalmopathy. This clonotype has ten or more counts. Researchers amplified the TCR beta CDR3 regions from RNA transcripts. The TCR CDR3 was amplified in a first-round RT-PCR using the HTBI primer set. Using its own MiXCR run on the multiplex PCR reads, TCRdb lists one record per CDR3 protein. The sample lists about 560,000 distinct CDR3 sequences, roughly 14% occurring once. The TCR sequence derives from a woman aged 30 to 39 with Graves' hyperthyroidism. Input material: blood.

CDR3 loop: CATSREIPNSNQPQHF. CDR3 bases: TGTGCCACCAGCAGGGAAATTCCGAATAGCAATCAGCCCCAGCATTTT. This chain joins TRBV15 and TRBJ1-5; D remains unclear. CDR1 and CDR2 from the germline V gene are LNHNV and YYDKDF (reference sequence). V lost 3 bases to trimming and J lost 0 bases, with 12 bases between them. This CDR3 region has 16 residues.